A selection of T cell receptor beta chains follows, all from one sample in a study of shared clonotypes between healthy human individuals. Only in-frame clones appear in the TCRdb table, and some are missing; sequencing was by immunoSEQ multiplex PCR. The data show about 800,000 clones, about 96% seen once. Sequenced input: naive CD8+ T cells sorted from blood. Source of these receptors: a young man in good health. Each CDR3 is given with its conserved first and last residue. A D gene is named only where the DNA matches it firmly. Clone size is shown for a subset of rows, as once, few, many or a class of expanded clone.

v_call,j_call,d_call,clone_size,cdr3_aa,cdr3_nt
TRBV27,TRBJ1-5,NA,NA,CASRKGNQPQHF,TGTGCCAGCAGGAAAGGGAATCAGCCCCAGCATTTT
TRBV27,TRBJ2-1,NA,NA,CASSLWGVGEQFF,TGTGCCAGCAGTTTATGGGGAGTCGGTGAGCAGTTCTTC
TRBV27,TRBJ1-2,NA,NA,CASSRGRSPYGYTF,TGTGCCAGCAGTCGGGGGCGATCCCCATATGGCTACACCTTC
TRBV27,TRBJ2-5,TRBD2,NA,CASSPGTSGQETQYF,TGTGCCAGCAGTCCGGGGACTAGCGGACAAGAGACCCAGTACTTC
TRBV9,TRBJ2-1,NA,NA,CASSVYVSRDEQFF,TGTGCCAGCAGCGTTTATGTTTCAAGGGATGAGCAGTTCTTC
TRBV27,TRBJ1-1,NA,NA,CASSFHRDMNTEAFF,TGTGCCAGCAGTTTTCACAGGGATATGAACACTGAAGCTTTCTTT
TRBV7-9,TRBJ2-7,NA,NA,CASSLLSGEQYF,TGTGCCAGCAGCTTATTATCAGGGGAGCAGTACTTC
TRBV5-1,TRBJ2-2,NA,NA,CASSLGPGELFF,TGCGCCAGCAGCTTAGGCCCCGGGGAGCTGTTTTTT
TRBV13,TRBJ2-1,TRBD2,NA,CASSSRSSGSTNEQFF,TGTGCCAGCAGCTCCAGATCTAGCGGGAGTACGAATGAGCAGTTCTTC
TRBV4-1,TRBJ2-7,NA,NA,CASSHSKGFYEQYF,TGCGCCAGCAGCCACTCTAAGGGGTTCTACGAGCAGTACTTC
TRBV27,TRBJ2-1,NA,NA,CASSLSRQYNEQFF,TGTGCCAGCAGTTTATCAAGGCAGTACAATGAGCAGTTCTTC
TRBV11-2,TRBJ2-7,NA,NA,CASSPWRDPTYEQYF,TGTGCCAGCAGCCCCTGGCGGGACCCGACCTACGAGCAGTACTTC
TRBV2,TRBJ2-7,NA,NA,CASSPGLRVEQYF,TGTGCCAGCAGCCCGGGACTTCGGGTAGAGCAGTACTTC
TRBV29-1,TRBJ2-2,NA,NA,CSVPGRTGELFF,TGCAGCGTCCCTGGGCGCACCGGGGAGCTGTTTTTT
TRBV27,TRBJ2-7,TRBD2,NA,CASRARTSGSYEQYF,TGTGCCAGCAGAGCTAGGACTAGCGGTTCCTACGAGCAGTACTTC
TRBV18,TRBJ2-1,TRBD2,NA,CASSPQGTSGRYEQFF,TGTGCCAGCTCACCGCAAGGGACTAGCGGGAGATATGAGCAGTTCTTC
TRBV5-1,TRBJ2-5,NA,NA,CASSLAVHNQETQYF,TGCGCCAGCAGCTTGGCCGTCCATAACCAAGAGACCCAGTACTTC
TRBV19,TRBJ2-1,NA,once,CATKRNWEQFF,TGTGCCACCAAACGGAATTGGGAGCAGTTCTTC
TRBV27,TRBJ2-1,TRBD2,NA,CASRMGLDVVEQFF,TGTGCCAGCAGAATGGGACTAGATGTGGTTGAGCAGTTCTTC
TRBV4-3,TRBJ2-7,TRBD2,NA,CASSQGLAGVGEQYF,TGCGCCAGCAGCCAAGGACTAGCGGGAGTCGGCGAGCAGTACTTC
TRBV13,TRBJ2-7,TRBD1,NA,CASSLGQGYEQYF,TGTGCCAGCAGCTTAGGACAGGGGTACGAGCAGTACTTC
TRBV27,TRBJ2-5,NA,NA,CASSPLGVWETQYF,TGTGCCAGCAGTCCCCTGGGGGTTTGGGAGACCCAGTACTTC
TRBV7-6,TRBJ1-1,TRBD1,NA,CASQGENTEAFF,TGTGCCAGCCAGGGGGAGAACACTGAAGCTTTCTTT